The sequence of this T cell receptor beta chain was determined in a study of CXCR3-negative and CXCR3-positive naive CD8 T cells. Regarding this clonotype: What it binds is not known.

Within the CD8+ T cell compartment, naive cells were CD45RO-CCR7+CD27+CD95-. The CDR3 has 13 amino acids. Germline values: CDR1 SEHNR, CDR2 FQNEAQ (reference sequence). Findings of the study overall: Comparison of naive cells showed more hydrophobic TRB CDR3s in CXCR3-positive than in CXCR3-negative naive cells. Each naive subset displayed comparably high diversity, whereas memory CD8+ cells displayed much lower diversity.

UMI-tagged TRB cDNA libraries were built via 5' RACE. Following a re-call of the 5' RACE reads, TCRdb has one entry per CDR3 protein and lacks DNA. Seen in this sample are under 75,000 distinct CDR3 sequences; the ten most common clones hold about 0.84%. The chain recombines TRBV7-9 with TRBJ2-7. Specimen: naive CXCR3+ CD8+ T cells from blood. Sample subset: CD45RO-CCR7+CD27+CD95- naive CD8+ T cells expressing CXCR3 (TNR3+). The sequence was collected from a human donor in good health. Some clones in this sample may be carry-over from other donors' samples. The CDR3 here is CASSTDRSYEQYF.